Below are 21 T cell receptor beta chains sequenced from a single sample in a study of T-cell reconstitution after alpha-beta-depleted transplantation in children. During its preparation, the TCRbeta library received unique molecular identifiers. TCRdb re-analysed the PCR reads in MiXCR, keeping a single row per CDR3 protein. The data show around 92,000 distinct CDR3 sequences, roughly an eighth seen once. The input for sequencing was PBMCs from the stem cell graft donor, taken from the stem cell graft. The receptors originated from a human donor who donated a stem cell graft to a child with inherited bone marrow failure.

Ten or more counts support this clonotype. CDR3 nucleotide sequence: TGCGCCAGCAGCCCGGGACAGGGGATGGGGCCCCAGCATTTT. It specifies CASSPGQGMGPQHF. The chain is built from TRBV5-1 and TRBJ1-5; 10 nucleotides align to TRBD1. The CDR3 is 14 residues long. V lost 4 bases to trimming and J lost 9 bases; unmatched junction nucleotides: 7. Looked up from germline, CDR1 is SGHRS and CDR2 is YFSETQ.

The chain is built from TRBV5-1 and TRBJ1-6, with unresolved D. The germline V gene has CDR1 SGHRS and CDR2 YFSETQ. The CDR3 is 12 amino acids. V was cut by 0 bases and J by 15 bases, with 10 bases left in between. The CDR3 region is CASSLAGSDLHF. The DNA for the CDR3 is TGCGCCAGCAGCTTGGCCGGGTCGGACCTCCACTTT.

This clonotype was found many times. The chain recombines TRBV10-3 with TRBJ1-1; unclear D gene. The CDR3 extends over 11 amino acids. Germline V gene sequence: CDR1 ENHRY, CDR2 SYGVKD. Trimming removed 4 bases at V and 1 base at J, with 1 base between. The CDR3 DNA is TGTGCCATCAGTGGGAACACTGAAGCTTTCTTT. Encoded protein: CAISGNTEAFF.

This clonotype appeared many times. The CDR3 region is CASSRGVHEQYF. CDR3 DNA sequence: TGTGCCAGCAGCCGCGGGGTCCACGAGCAGTACTTC. This chain uses TRBV3-1 with TRBJ2-7; D might be TRBD2 (6 bases). V gave up 4 bases and J gave up 5 bases, with 9 bases separating them. The CDR3 runs to 12 residues. Germline loops: CDR1 LGHDT, CDR2 YNNKEL (reference sequence).

By share, this clonotype counts as medium-sized (0.01 to 0.1%). The genes are TRBV7-2 and TRBJ2-1; 14 bases map to TRBD2. Germline V CDR1 and CDR2: SGHTA, FQGNSA. V lost 1 base and J lost 14; bases outside the gene matches: 10. The CDR3 length is 16 residues. The CDR3, as DNA: TGTGCCAGCAGCTTAGAGGGGACTAGCGGGAGACATGGAAAGTTCTTC. It encodes CASSLEGTSGRHGKFF.

The table lists this clonotype with many counts. The V gene is TRBV4-2, the J gene TRBJ2-7; no clear D gene. Germline assignment: CDR1 LGHNA and CDR2 YNFKEQ. The CDR3 has 12 amino acids. The ends were cut back, 0 bases at V and 6 bases at J, with 6 bases in the middle. This chain's CDR3 is CASSQDRGEQYF. CDR3 nucleotides: TGTGCCAGCAGCCAAGATAGAGGCGAGCAGTACTTC.

The CDR3 loop reads CASSIGIGRANTEAFF. The CDR3 DNA sequence: TGTGCCAGTAGTATAGGAATAGGACGGGCGAACACTGAAGCTTTCTTT. This chain links TRBV19 with TRBJ1-1; the D is unclear. CDR1 is LNHDA, CDR2 SQIVND, per germline (reference sequence). The ends were cut back, 1 base at V and 1 base at J, with 13 bases in the middle. The CDR3 has 16 amino acids.

The sample holds a few counts of this clonotype. This could be a read error, since a much larger clone is one nucleotide away. V is TRBV3-1 and J is TRBJ2-3; 10 nucleotides agree with TRBD2. The length of the CDR3 is 17 residues. Germline loops: CDR1 LGHDT, CDR2 YNNKEL (reference sequence). CDR3 amino acids: CACSQEMRAGGGDTQYF. DNA of the CDR3: TGTGCCTGCAGCCAAGAAATGAGAGCGGGGGGGGGAGATACGCAGTATTTT.

This clonotype was seen repeatedly, ten times or more. The V gene is TRBV4-3, the J gene TRBJ1-2; D is ambiguous. Trimming removed 0 bases at V and 6 bases at J, with 14 bases between. Per the germline V gene, CDR1 is LGHNA and CDR2 is YSLEER. The CDR3 has 15 residues. The chain's CDR3 is CASSQDPRGKNGYTF. In DNA, the CDR3 is TGCGCCAGCAGCCAAGATCCCCGTGGGAAGAATGGCTACACCTTC.

This clonotype has a count of ten or more. The chain joins TRBV7-9 to TRBJ2-7; 11 bases map to TRBD1. Trimming cost V 5 bases and J 4 bases; bases outside gene matches: 7. The CDR3 is 15 residues long. Germline CDR1 SEHNR, CDR2 FQNEAQ (reference sequence). The CDR3 region has the DNA TGTGCCAGCAGCCCACCGGACAGGGGGCTTTACGAGCAGTACTTC. Translated: CASSPPDRGLYEQYF.

This clonotype was detected ten times or more. DNA of the CDR3: TGCGCCAGCAGCTTGGACAGGGGGCTGAGCACAGATACGCAGTATTTT. Its translation is CASSLDRGLSTDTQYF. The V call is TRBV5-1, the J call TRBJ2-3; 9 nucleotides align to TRBD1. V gave up 0 bases and J gave up 0 bases; unmatched junction bases: 2. The CDR3 has 16 residues. The V gene's germline CDR1 is SGHRS and CDR2 YFSETQ.

This clonotype came up many times. This chain uses TRBV25-1 with TRBJ2-1, with D maybe TRBD1 (6 bases). Germline V gene lookup returns CDR1 MGHDK and CDR2 SYGVNS. The CDR3 extends over 14 amino acids. V gave up 1 base and J gave up 7 bases, with 11 bases separating them. CDR3 residues: CASSEFGRGNEQFF. The CDR3 DNA reads TGTGCCAGCAGTGAATTCGGCAGGGGTAATGAGCAGTTCTTC.

This clonotype was seen at least ten times. This chain connects TRBV28 to TRBJ2-6; 8 positions agree with TRBD1. In germline, CDR1 is MDHEN, CDR2 SYDVKM. J was trimmed by 4 bases and V by 8 bases; bases with no gene match: 13. CDR3 length: 17 amino acids. This CDR3 is CASGQGFSASGANVLTF. CDR3 nucleotide sequence: TGTGCCAGCGGACAGGGATTCTCCGCGTCCGGGGCCAACGTCCTGACTTTC.

This clonotype was detected many times. The V call is TRBV28, the J call TRBJ2-7; D may match TRBD1 or TRBD2 (5 bases each). This CDR3 is 15 amino acids long. V lost 5 bases and J lost 6, with 20 bases in between. Germline V gives CDR1 MDHEN, CDR2 SYDVKM. This CDR3 is CASSRGRDPLSEQYF. The CDR3 nucleotides read TGTGCCAGCAGTCGAGGCCGGGACCCTTTGTCCGAGCAGTACTTC.

This clonotype has only a few counts. The chain uses TRBV5-8 and TRBJ2-7; D may be TRBD1 or TRBD2 (5 bases each). The germline CDR1 and CDR2 sequences are SGHTS and YDEGEE. There are 15 residues in the CDR3. The V and J ends lost 3 bases and 3 bases respectively, with 16 bases between them. The CDR3 here is CASSWLGVRVYEQYF. The CDR3, as DNA: TGTGCCAGCAGCTGGCTGGGGGTCAGGGTCTACGAGCAGTACTTC.

The table lists this clonotype with many counts. The chain has TRBV20-1 and TRBJ1-4; TRBD1 agrees at 11 bases. The trim removed 6 bases at V and 0 bases at J, leaving 3 bases unmatched. Germline V CDR1 and CDR2: DFQATT, SNEGSKA (reference sequence). The CDR3 sequence is 15 residues long. The chain's CDR3 is CSARGQGATNEKLFF. The CDR3 DNA is TGCAGTGCAAGGGGACAGGGGGCAACTAATGAAAAACTGTTTTTT.

This clonotype came up many times. The CDR3 region has the DNA TGTGCCAGCAGCCAAGGGGCGGGACTACGGCGAGATGAGCAGTTCTTC. Translation gives CASSQGAGLRRDEQFF. The J gene is TRBJ2-1, the V gene TRBV3-1, with TRBD2 matching 7 bases. V shed 1 base and J 8 bases; nucleotides not matched to a gene: 11. Germline CDR1 LGHDT, CDR2 YNNKEL (reference sequence). This CDR3 contains 16 residues.

This clonotype was detected ten times or more. The V call is TRBV7-6, the J call TRBJ2-3, with a tentative D call TRBD2 (6 bases). The CDR3 loop spans 15 amino acids. CDR1 is SGHVS, CDR2 FNYEAQ, per germline. Trimming cost V 1 base and J 5 bases, with 13 bases left between them. Here the CDR3 reads CASSLDGRRGDTQYF. The CDR3 DNA follows: TGTGCCAGCAGCTTAGATGGGCGGAGGGGAGATACGCAGTATTTT.

This clonotype was seen repeatedly, ten times or more. The CDR3 nucleotides are TGTGCCAGCAGCTTAAGGGCAGGCCGGGCTCTCACCTTC. Protein sequence: CASSLRAGRALTF. The chain couples TRBV7-3 to TRBJ1-2; D is unclear. Trimming pared 1 base from V and 13 bases from J, leaving 16 bases between. The V gene's germline CDR1 is SGHTA and CDR2 FQGTGA. This CDR3 has 13 residues.

This clonotype was recorded many times. The rearrangement joins TRBV10-3 to TRBJ1-1; maybe TRBD1 (5 bases). V gave up 0 bases and J gave up 4 bases, with 9 bases separating them. CDR1 and CDR2 from the germline V gene are ENHRY and SYGVKD. The CDR3 runs to 14 residues. CDR3 coding DNA: TGTGCCATCAGTGAGTCGATGGGGCCCACTGAAGCTTTCTTT. Protein sequence: CAISESMGPTEAFF.

This clonotype was observed at least ten times. This chain joins TRBV6-2 or TRBV6-3 and TRBJ2-6, with 7 bases lining up with TRBD1. The CDR3 contains 17 residues. Per germline, CDR1 MNHEY and CDR2 SVGEGT. J was trimmed by 0 bases and V by 2 bases; bases with no gene match: 4. The CDR3 sequence is CASSYGQGDSGANVLTF. CDR3 bases: TGTGCCAGCAGTTACGGGCAGGGGGACTCTGGGGCCAACGTCCTGACTTTC.